The 3 T cell receptor beta chains presented below share a single source sample, sequenced in a study of cytomegalovirus exposure and HLA in healthy donors (TCRdb year 2017). Library construction relied on the immunoSEQ multiplex PCR assay. For the multiplex PCR, a mixture combining 60 forward primers for TCR Vbeta segments and 13 reverse primers for TCR Jbeta segments was used. Drawn from immuneACCESS, this table holds only the in-frame rearrangements with V and J called that TCRdb kept. Clones are partly lost; checked studies trace under half to an unresolved V gene and leave the rest unexplained. This sample holds roughly 92,000 clones; approximately 7.7% were observed only once. About 2.1% of the sample lies in the top ten. Sequenced input: PBMCs. These receptors all stem from a man aged 50 to 59 in good health and CMV-seronegative.

The genes are TRBV7-2 and TRBJ2-3; D is unresolved. Trimming took off 3 bases at V and 4 bases at J, with 5 bases between the two ends. From germline, CDR1 is SGHTA and CDR2 FQGNSA. The CDR3 runs 12 residues. The DNA for the CDR3 is TGTGCCAGCAGCTTTTTCGCAGATACGCAGTATTTT. Residues: CASSFFADTQYF.

The V and J genes are TRBV21-1 and TRBJ1-2; the table's TRBD1 call for D was not verified on the DNA. TRBV21-1 is flagged as a pseudogene. This CDR3 is 14 amino acids long. The CDR3 DNA reads as TGTGCCAGCAGCAAAGTCGACAGGGGCTATGGCTACACCTTC. Protein product: CASSKVDRGYGYTF.

This clone has just a few counts. Other nucleotide sequences in the sample specify the same CDR3. The chain recombines TRBV6-6 with TRBJ2-1; the D is unclear. The CDR3 has 12 residues. Germline V gene lookup returns CDR1 MNHNY and CDR2 SVGAGI (reference sequence). V shed 6 bases and J shed 7 bases, with 10 bases lying between them. The CDR3 spells CASRSYRNEQFF. The CDR3 DNA reads as TGTGCCAGCAGATCCTACCGTAATGAGCAGTTCTTC.